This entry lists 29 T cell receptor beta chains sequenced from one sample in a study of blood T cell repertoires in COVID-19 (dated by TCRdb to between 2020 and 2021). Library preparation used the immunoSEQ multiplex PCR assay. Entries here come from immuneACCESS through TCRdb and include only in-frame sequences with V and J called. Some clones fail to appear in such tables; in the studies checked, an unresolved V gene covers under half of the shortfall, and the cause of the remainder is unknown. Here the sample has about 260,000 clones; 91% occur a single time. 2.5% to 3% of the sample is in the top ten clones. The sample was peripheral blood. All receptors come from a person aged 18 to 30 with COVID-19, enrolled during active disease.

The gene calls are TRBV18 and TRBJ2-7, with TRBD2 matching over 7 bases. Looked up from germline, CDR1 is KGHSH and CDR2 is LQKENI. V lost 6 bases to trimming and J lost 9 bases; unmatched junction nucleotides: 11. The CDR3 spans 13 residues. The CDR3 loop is CASSPSGEGWQYF. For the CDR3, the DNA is TGTGCCAGCTCGCCCTCCGGGGAGGGGTGGCAGTACTTC. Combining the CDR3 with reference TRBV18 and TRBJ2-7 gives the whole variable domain NAGVMQNPRHLVRRRGQEARLRCSPMKGHSHVYWYRQLPEEGLKFMVYLQKENIIDESGMPKERFSAEFPKEGPSILRIQQVVRGDSAAYFCASSPSGEGWQYFGPGTRLTVT.

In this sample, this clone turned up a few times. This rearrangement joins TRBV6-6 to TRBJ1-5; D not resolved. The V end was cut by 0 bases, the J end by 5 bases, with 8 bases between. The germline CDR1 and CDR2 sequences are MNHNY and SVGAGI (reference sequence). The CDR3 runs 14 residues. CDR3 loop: CASSYSELDQPQHF. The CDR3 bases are TGTGCCAGCAGTTACTCGGAGCTGGATCAGCCCCAGCATTTT.

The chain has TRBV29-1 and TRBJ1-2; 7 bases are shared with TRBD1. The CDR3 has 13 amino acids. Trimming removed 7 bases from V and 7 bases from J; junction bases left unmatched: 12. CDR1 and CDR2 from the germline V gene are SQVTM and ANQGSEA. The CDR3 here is CSAQGQGVSGYTF. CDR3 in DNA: TGCAGCGCCCAAGGGCAGGGGGTGAGTGGCTACACCTTC. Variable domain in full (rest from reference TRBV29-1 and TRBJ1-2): SAVISQKPSRDICQRGTSLTIQCQVDSQVTMMFWYRQQPGQSLTLIATANQGSEATYESGFVIDKFPISRPNLTFSTLTVSNMSPEDSSIYLCSAQGQGVSGYTFGSGTRLTVV.

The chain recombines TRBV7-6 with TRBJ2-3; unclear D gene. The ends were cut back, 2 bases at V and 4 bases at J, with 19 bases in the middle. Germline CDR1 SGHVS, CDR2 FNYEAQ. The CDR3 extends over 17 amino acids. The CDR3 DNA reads TGTGCCAGCAGCTTATCTTTGAGGTTCGGCGGCGCAGATACGCAGTATTTT. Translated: CASSLSLRFGGADTQYF. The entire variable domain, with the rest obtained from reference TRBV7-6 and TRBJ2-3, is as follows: GAGVSQSPRYKVTKRGQDVALRCDPISGHVSLYWYRQALGQGPEFLTYFNYEAQQDKSGLPNDRFSAERPEGSISTLTIQRTEQRDSAMYRCASSLSLRFGGADTQYFGPGTRLTVL.

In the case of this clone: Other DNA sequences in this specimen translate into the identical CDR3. The DNA of the CDR3 is TGTGCCAGTAGTCCCAGGGGAGCCGGGGAGCTGTTTTTT. The encoded protein is CASSPRGAGELFF. J is TRBJ2-2 and V is TRBV19, with D tentatively TRBD1 (6 bases). V dropped 5 bases and J dropped 6 bases, with 10 bases sitting between them. Germline CDR1 is LNHDA and CDR2 is SQIVND (reference sequence). This CDR3 has 13 amino acids. The variable domain in full, completed from reference TRBV19 and TRBJ2-2, reads DGGITQSPKYLFRKEGQNVTLSCEQNLNHDAMYWYRQDPGQGLRLIYYSQIVNDFQKGDIAEGYSVSREKKESFPLTVTSAQKNPTAFYLCASSPRGAGELFFGEGSRLTVL.

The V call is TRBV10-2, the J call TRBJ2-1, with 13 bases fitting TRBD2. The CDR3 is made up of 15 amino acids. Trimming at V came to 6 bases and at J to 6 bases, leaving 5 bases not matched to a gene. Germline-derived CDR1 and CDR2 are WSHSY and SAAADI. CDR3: CASRVGTSGINEQFF. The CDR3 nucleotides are TGCGCCAGCAGAGTAGGGACTAGCGGGATCAATGAGCAGTTCTTC.

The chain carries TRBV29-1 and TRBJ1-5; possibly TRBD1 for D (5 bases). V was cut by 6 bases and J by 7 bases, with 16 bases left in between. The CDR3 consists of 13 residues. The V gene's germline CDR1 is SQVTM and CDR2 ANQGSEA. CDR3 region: CSVVPGPGQPQHF. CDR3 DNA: TGCAGCGTGGTCCCAGGCCCAGGGCAGCCCCAGCATTTT.

The CDR3 DNA is TGTGCCAGCAGTTGGCCTAGCGGGAAGTTCTACGAGCAGTACTTC. Translation: CASSWPSGKFYEQYF. This chain links TRBV6-2 or TRBV6-3 with TRBJ2-7, with TRBD2 identical over 9 bases. V lost 4 bases to trimming and J lost 3 bases; unmatched junction nucleotides: 7. The CDR3 has 15 residues. Germline CDR1 reads MNHEY; CDR2 reads SVGEGT.

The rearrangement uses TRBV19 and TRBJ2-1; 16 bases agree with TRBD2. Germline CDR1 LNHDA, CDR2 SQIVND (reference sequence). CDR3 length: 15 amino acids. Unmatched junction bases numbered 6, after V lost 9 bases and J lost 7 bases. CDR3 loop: CASKGLAGGGNEQFF. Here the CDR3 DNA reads TGTGCCAGCAAGGGACTAGCGGGAGGGGGAAATGAGCAGTTCTTC.

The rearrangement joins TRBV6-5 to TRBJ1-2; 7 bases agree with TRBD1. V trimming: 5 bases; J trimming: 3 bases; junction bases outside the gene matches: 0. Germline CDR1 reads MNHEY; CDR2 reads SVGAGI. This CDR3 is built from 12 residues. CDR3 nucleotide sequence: TGTGCCAGCAGTACAGGGGACTATGGCTACACCTTC. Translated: CASSTGDYGYTF.

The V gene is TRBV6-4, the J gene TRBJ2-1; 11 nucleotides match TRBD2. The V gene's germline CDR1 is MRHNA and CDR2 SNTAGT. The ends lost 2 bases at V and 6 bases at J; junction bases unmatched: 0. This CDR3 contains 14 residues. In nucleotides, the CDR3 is TGTGCCAGCAGTGACCTAGCGGGAGGCAATGAGCAGTTCTTC. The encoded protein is CASSDLAGGNEQFF.

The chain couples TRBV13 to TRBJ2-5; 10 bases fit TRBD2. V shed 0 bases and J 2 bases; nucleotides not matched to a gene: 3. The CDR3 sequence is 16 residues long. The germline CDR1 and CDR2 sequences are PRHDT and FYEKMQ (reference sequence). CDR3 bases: TGTGCCAGCAGCTTAGGGACTAGCGGGCGGCAAGAGACCCAGTACTTC. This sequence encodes CASSLGTSGRQETQYF.

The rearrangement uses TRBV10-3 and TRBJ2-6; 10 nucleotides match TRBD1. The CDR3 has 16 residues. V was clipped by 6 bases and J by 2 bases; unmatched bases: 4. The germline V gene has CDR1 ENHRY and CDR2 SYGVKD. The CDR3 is CAIRGQGLAGANVLTF. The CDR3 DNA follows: TGTGCCATCAGGGGACAGGGGCTCGCTGGGGCCAACGTCCTGACTTTC.

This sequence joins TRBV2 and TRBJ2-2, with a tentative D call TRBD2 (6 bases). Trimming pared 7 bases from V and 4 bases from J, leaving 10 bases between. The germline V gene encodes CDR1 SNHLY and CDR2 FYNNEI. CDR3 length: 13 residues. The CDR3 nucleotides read TGTGCCAGCACCCAGGGAGGCACCGGGGAGCTGTTTTTT. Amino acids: CASTQGGTGELFF.

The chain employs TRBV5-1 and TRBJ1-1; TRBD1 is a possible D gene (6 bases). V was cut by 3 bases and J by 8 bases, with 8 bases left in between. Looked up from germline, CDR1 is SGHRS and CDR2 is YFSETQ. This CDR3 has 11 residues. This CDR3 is CASSWGTEAFF. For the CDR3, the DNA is TGCGCCAGCAGCTGGGGGACAGAAGCTTTCTTT.

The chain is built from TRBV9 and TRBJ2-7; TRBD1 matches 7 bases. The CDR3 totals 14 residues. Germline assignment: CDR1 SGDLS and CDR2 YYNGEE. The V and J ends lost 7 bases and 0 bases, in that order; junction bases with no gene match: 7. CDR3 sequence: CASAPGTASYEQYF. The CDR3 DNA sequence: TGTGCCAGCGCCCCCGGGACAGCCTCCTACGAGCAGTACTTC.

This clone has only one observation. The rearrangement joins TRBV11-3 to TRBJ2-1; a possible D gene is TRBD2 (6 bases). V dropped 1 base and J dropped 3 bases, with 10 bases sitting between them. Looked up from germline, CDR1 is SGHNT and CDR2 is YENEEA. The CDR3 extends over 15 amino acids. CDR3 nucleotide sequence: TGTGCCAGCAGCTTAGGGGAGGACGACTACAATGAGCAGTTCTTC. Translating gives CASSLGEDDYNEQFF.

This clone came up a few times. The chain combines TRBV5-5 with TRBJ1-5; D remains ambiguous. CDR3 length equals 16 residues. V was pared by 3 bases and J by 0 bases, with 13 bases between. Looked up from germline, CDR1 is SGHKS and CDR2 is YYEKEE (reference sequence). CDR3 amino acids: CASSWGGGNSNQPQHF. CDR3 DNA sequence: TGTGCCAGCAGCTGGGGAGGAGGGAATAGCAATCAGCCCCAGCATTTT.

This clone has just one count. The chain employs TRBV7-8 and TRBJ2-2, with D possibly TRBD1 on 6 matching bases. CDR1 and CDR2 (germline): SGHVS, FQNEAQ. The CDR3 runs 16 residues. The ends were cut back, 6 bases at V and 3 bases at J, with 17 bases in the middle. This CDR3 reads CASRPGPRGDTGELFF. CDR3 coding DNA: TGTGCCAGCAGACCCGGTCCCAGGGGCGACACCGGGGAGCTGTTTTTT.

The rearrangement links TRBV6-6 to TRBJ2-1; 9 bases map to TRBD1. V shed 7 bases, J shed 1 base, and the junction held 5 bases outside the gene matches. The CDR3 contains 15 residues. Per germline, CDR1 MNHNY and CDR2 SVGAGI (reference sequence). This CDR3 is CASTWTGESYNEQFF. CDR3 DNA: TGTGCCAGCACCTGGACAGGGGAGTCCTACAATGAGCAGTTCTTC.

CDR3 loop: CASSHGGGGEYTGELFF. The CDR3 region has the DNA TGTGCCAGCAGCCACGGAGGCGGGGGCGAGTACACCGGGGAGCTGTTTTTT. V usage is TRBV3-1 (or the pseudogene TRBV3-2) and J usage is TRBJ2-2, with D possibly matching TRBD2 (7 bases). CDR1 is LGHDT, CDR2 YNNKEL, per germline (reference sequence). V was clipped by 3 bases and J by 3 bases, with 17 bases between them. This CDR3 is 17 amino acids long.

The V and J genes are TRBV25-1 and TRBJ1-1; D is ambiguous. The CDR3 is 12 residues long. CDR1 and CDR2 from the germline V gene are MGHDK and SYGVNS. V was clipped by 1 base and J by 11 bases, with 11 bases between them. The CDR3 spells CASSESTGAAFF. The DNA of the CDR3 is TGTGCCAGCAGTGAATCAACCGGAGCGGCTTTCTTT.

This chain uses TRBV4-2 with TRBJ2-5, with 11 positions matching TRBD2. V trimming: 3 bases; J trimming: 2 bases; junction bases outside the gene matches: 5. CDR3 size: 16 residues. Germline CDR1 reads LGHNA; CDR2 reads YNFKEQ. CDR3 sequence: CASSQKGLAAQETQYF. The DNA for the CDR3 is TGTGCCAGCAGCCAGAAGGGACTAGCGGCTCAAGAGACCCAGTACTTC.

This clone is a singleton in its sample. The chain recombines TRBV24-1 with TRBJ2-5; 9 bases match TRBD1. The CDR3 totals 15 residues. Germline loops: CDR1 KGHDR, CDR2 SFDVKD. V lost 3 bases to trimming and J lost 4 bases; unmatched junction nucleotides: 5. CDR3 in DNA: TGTGCCACCAGTGATCCTGCGACAGGGGGAGAGACCCAGTACTTC. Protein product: CATSDPATGGETQYF.

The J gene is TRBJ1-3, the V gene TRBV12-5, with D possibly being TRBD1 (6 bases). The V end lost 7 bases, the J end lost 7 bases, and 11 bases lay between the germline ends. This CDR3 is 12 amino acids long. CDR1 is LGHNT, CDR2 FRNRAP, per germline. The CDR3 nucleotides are TGTGCTAGTGCTCTTCAGGGGAACACCATATATTTT. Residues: CASALQGNTIYF.

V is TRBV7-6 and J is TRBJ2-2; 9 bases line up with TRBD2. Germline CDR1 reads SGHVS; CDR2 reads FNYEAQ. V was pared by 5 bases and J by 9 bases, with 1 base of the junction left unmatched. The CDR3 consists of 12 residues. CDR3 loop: CASSPSGRELFF. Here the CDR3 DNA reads TGTGCCAGCAGCCCTAGCGGGAGGGAGCTGTTTTTT.

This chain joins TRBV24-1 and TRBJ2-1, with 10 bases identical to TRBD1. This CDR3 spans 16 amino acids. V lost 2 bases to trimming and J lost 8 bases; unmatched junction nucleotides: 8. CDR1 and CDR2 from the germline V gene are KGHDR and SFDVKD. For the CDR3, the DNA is TGTGCCACCAGTGATTCCGGGACAGGGGTTGTGGATGAGCAGTTCTTC. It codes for CATSDSGTGVVDEQFF.

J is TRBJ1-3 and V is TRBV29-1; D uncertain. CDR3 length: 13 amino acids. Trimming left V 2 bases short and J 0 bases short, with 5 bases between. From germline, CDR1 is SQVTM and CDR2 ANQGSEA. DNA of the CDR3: TGCAGCGTTGAAATACTCTCTGGAAACACCATATATTTT. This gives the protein CSVEILSGNTIYF.

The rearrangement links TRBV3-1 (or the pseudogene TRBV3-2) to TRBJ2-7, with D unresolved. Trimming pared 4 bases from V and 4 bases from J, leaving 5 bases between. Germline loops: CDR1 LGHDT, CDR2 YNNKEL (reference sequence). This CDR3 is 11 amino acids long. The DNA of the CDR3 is TGTGCCAGCAGCCTCCGGTACGAGCAGTACTTC. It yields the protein CASSLRYEQYF.